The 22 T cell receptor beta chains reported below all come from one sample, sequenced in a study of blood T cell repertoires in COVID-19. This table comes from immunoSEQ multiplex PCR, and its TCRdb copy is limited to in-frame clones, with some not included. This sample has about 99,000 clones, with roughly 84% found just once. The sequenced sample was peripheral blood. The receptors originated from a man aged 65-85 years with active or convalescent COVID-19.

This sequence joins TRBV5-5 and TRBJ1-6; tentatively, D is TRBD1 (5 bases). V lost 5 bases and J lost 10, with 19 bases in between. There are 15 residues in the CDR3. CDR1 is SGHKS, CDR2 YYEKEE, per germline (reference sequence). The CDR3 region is CASRDTGGARSPLHF. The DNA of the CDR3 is TGTGCCAGCAGGGACACGGGCGGGGCTCGGTCACCCCTCCACTTT.

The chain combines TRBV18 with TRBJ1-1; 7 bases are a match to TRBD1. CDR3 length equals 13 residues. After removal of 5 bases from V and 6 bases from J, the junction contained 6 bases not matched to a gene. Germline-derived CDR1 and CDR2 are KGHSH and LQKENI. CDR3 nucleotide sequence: TGTGCCAGCTCATTAAGACAGGGCGCTGAAGCTTTCTTT. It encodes CASSLRQGAEAFF. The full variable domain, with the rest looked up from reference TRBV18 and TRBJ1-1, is NAGVMQNPRHLVRRRGQEARLRCSPMKGHSHVYWYRQLPEEGLKFMVYLQKENIIDESGMPKERFSAEFPKEGPSILRIQQVVRGDSAAYFCASSLRQGAEAFFGQGTRLTVV.

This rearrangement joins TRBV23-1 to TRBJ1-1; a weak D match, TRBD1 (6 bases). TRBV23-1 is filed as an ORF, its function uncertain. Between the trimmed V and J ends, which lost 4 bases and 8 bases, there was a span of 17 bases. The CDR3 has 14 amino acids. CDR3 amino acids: CASSLSMGGREAFF. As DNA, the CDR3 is TGCGCCAGCAGTCTCTCCATGGGGGGGCGGGAAGCTTTCTTT.

CDR3 in amino acids: CASSYSNGYGYTF. Written as DNA, the CDR3 is TGTGCCAGCAGTTACTCGAACGGTTATGGCTACACCTTC. The rearrangement links TRBV6-6 to TRBJ1-2; D is ambiguous. The V gene lost 0 bases and the J gene lost 5 bases, with 7 bases spanning the gap. Germline assignment: CDR1 MNHNY and CDR2 SVGAGI (reference sequence). The CDR3 contains 13 residues.

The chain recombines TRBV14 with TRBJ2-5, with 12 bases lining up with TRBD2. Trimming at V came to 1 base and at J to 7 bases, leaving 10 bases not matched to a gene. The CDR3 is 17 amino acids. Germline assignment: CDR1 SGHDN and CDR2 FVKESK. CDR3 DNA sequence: TGTGCCAGCAGCCAAGGAGGACCTCTAGCGGGGGGGCGGACCCAGTACTTC. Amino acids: CASSQGGPLAGGRTQYF.

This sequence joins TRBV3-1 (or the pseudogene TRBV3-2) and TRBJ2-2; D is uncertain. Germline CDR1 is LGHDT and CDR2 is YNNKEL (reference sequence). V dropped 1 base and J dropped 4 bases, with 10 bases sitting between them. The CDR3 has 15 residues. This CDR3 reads CASSQGSRGTGELFF. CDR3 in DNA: TGTGCCAGCAGCCAAGGTAGTCGTGGCACCGGGGAGCTGTTTTTT.

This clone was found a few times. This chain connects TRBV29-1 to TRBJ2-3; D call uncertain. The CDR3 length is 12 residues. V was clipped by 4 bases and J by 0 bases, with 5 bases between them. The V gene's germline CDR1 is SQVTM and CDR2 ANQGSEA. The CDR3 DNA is TGCAGCGTTGGACTTAGCACAGATACGCAGTATTTT. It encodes CSVGLSTDTQYF.

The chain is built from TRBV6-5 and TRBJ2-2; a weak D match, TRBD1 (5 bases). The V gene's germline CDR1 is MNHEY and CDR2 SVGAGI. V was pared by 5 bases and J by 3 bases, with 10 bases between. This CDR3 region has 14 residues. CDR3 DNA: TGTGCCAGCAGTCGCTCACAGGACACCGGGGAGCTGTTTTTT. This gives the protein CASSRSQDTGELFF.

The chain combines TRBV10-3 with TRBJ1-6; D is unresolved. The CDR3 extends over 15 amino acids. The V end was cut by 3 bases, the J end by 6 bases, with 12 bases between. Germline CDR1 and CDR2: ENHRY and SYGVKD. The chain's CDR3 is CAISEEGWGNSPLHF. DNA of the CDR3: TGTGCCATCAGTGAAGAGGGATGGGGTAATTCACCCCTCCACTTT.

The CDR3 bases are TGTGCCAGCAGCTTAGCCCCTAGCGGGGGCCGGACAGATACGCAGTATTTT. As protein: CASSLAPSGGRTDTQYF. The V and J genes are TRBV7-6 and TRBJ2-3; 10 bases are a match to TRBD2. V was clipped by 0 bases and J by 3 bases; unmatched bases: 6. This CDR3 is 17 amino acids long. The germline V gene encodes CDR1 SGHVS and CDR2 FNYEAQ.

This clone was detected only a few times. The CDR3 loop is CASRDRGRGYTF. DNA for the CDR3: TGTGCCAGCCGGGACAGGGGACGCGGCTACACCTTC. The chain employs TRBV6-5 and TRBJ1-2; TRBD1 matches at 10 bases. The CDR3 covers 12 residues. Germline V gene sequence: CDR1 MNHEY, CDR2 SVGAGI. The J segment lost 8 bases and the V segment lost 8 bases, leaving 5 bases of the junction unmatched.

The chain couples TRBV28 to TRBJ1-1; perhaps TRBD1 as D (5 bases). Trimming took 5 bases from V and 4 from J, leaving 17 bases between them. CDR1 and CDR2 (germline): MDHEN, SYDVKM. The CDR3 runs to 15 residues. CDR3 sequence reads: CASSPQAGIATEAFF. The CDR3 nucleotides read TGTGCCAGCAGTCCCCAAGCAGGGATAGCCACTGAAGCTTTCTTT.

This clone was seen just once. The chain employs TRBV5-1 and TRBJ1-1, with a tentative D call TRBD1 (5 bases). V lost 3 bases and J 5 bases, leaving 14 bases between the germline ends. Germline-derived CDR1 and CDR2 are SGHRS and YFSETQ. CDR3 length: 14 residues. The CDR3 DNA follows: TGCGCCAGCAGCTCAGGACGGGGGAAAACTGAAGCTTTCTTT. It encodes CASSSGRGKTEAFF.

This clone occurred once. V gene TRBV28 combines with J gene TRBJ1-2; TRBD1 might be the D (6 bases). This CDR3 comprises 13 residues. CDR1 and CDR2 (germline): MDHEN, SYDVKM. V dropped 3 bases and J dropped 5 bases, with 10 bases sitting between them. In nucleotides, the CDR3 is TGTGCCAGCAGTTTTTCCCAGGGGTATGGCTACACCTTC. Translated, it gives CASSFSQGYGYTF.

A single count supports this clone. In nucleotides, the CDR3 is TGCGCCAGCAGCATCAGCGGGGGGGCCGTAGATACGCAGTATTTT. Amino acids: CASSISGGAVDTQYF. The chain links TRBV5-1 to TRBJ2-3; 10 positions match TRBD2. The CDR3 length is 15 residues. J lost 5 bases, V lost 4 bases, and 7 bases had no gene match. Germline lookup yields CDR1 SGHRS and CDR2 YFSETQ.

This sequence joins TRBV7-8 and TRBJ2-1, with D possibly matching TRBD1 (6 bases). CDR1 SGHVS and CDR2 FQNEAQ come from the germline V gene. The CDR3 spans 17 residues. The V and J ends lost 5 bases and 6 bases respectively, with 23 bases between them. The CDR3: CASSIHEGRGYANEQFF. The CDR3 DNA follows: TGTGCCAGCAGCATACACGAGGGCAGGGGTTACGCCAATGAGCAGTTCTTC.

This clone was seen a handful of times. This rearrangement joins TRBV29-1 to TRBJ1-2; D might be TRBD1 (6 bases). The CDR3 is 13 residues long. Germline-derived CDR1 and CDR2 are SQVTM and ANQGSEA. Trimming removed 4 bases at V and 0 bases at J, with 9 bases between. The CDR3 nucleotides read TGCAGCGTTGTACAGGGACCTAACTATGGCTACACCTTC. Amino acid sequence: CSVVQGPNYGYTF.

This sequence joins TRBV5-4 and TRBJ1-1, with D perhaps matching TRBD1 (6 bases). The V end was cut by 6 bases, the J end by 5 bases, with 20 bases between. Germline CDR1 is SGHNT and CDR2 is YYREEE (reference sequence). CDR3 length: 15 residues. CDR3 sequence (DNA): TGTGCCAGCAACCGCGGGGGGCGCGGAGAGACTGAAGCTTTCTTT. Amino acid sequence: CASNRGGRGETEAFF.

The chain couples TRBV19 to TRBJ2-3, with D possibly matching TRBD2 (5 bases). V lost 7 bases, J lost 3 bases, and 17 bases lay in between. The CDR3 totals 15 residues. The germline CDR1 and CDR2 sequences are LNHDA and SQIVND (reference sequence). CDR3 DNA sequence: TGTGCCAGTACCTCCGGGCGGGTTCGGACAGATACGCAGTATTTT. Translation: CASTSGRVRTDTQYF.

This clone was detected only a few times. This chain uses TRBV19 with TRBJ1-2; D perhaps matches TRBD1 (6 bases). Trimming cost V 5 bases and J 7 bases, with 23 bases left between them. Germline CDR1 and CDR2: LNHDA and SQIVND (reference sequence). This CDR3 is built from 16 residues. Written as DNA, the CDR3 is TGTGCCAGTAGTCTAATGACAGGAAGCTCCCCATTTGGCTACACCTTC. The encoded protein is CASSLMTGSSPFGYTF.

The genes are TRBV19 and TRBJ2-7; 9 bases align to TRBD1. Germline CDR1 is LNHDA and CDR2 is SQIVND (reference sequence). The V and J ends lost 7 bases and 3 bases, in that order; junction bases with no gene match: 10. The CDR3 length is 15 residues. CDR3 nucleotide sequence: TGTGCCAGTAATCCCTCGGGACAGGGAGTCTACGAGCAGTACTTC. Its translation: CASNPSGQGVYEQYF.

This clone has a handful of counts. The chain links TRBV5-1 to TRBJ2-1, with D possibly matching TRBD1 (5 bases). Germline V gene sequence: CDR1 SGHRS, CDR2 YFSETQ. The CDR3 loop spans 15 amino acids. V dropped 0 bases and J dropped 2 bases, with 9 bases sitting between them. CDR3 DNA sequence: TGCGCCAGCAGCTTGGCAGGGATGCCCTACAATGAGCAGTTCTTC. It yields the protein CASSLAGMPYNEQFF.